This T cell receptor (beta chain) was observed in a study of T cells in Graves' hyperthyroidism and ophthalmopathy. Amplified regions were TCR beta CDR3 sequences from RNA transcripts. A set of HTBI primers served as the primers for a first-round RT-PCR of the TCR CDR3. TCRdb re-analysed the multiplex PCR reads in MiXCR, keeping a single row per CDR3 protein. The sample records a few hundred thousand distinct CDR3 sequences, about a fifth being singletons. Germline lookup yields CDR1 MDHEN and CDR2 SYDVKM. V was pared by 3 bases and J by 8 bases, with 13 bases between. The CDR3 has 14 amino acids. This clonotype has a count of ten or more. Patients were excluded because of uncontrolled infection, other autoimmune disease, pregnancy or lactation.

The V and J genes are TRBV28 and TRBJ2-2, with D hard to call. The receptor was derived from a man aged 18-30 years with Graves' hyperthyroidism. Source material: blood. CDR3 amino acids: CASSLSILTGELFF. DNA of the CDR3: TGTGCCAGCAGTTTGTCCATTCTTACTGGGGAGCTGTTTTTT. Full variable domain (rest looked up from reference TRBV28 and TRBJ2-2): DVKVTQSSRYLVKRTGEKVFLECVQDMDHENMFWYRQDPGLGLRLIYFSYDVKMKEKGDIPEGYSVSREKKERFSLILESASTNQTSMYLCASSLSILTGELFFGEGSRLTVL.